This T cell receptor (beta chain) is from a study of cytomegalovirus exposure and HLA in healthy donors (dated by TCRdb to 2016 to 2017). For the wider study: The 670 or so repertoires of the first cohort and the roughly 120 validation repertoires were produced on the same platform, according to a later analysis. To predict cytomegalovirus infection status, the study brought together high-throughput TCR immunosequencing, statistical association of individual TCRs with disease status, and machine learning. The study aimed to test whether signatures of past pathogen exposure could be identified by cataloging public T cell receptors. Along with the approximately 700-subject first cohort, a separate validation cohort of some 130 different subjects was used. What the work shows at the level of the full study, not this receptor alone: The authors suggested that the approach could potentially be generalized to other disease states and immunological phenotypes. A later analysis had no HLA typing for the validation cohort, so co-occurrence there was scored across all 120 or so repertoires. Most TCR sequences were seen in very few donors, while some public TCRs were found in many individuals. The classifier was reported to diagnose cytomegalovirus status with high specificity and sensitivity in both the original cohort and the validation cohort. Of the cluster scores, roughly 93% were above 0 in a later analysis, which found that TCRs clustered in the first cohort also tended to co-occur in the 120 validation repertoires. In the study, around 150 TCR beta chains were listed as associated with cytomegalovirus. In vitro tests confirmed that three of the cytomegalovirus-associated TCR beta chains recognize cytomegalovirus antigens.

Concerning this clone itself: The target of this receptor is not known. It has no much larger one-base neighbor in the sample; base qualities were not kept.

Libraries were built with the immunoSEQ multiplex PCR assay. Processing in the source paper ran as follows. A statistical classification framework was developed to diagnose cytomegalovirus status using the catalog of TCR beta chain sequences. TCRdb's version of the immuneACCESS table is confined to in-frame rearrangements and falls short of the full clone set. An unresolved V gene accounts for under half of the shortfall where checked; the remainder is of unknown origin. V and J calls and clone size come straight from that table; D and trimming were deduced from the DNA. The sample table lists approximately 200,000 clones, about nine tenths of them with a count of one. The top ten hold about 0.95% of the sample. The donors belonged to the validation cohort of around 110 subjects, which was separate from the approximately 660-subject first cohort. The germline V gene (reference sequence) supplies CDR1 SEHNR and CDR2 FQNEAQ. V loses 6 bases, J loses 3 bases, and the germline ends lie 20 bases apart. From cysteine to phenylalanine, the CDR3 is 16 amino acids long. Just CDR3 DNA is preserved here, 48 bases in frame from base 1.

The TCR sequence derives from a woman aged 18 to 35 in good health and CMV-seronegative. Sequencing was done on a sample of PBMCs. The chain is encoded by TRBV7-9 joined to TRBJ1-1; a tentative D match to TRBD1 spans 5 bases. CDR3 loop: CASSPRGQGQDTEAFF. The nucleotides read TGTGCCAGCAGTCCTCGTGGGCAGGGTCAGGACACTGAAGCTTTCTTT.